The source of this T cell receptor beta chain is a study of CD8 T cells in Susac syndrome. Study-level findings and limits: In total CD8+ repertoires, 15 to 20 Susac-specific public clones were found, and CD8+ TEMRA repertoires had roughly five. Clonal expansion of CD8+ cells in Susac peaked in TEMRA cells (and in active patients).

The CDR3 runs to 18 residues. Trimming took off 5 bases at V and 0 bases at J, with 23 bases between the two ends. CDR1 is MNHEY, CDR2 SVGEGT, per germline. Random hexamers were used to reverse transcribe about 0.5 to 1 ug of RNA. Amplification of TCR beta CDR3 was carried out by immunoSEQ multiplex PCR, which covered 54 Vbeta and 13 Jbeta segments. Via MiXCR, TCRdb re-called the immunoSEQ multiplex PCR reads, giving one row per CDR3 protein. The table includes 75,000 or so distinct CDR3 sequences, approximately 95% detected once. About this clonotype itself: Its antigen is still unknown.

The sample taken for sequencing was CD8+ T cells from PBMCs. The source of this sequence is a human donor with Susac syndrome. The J gene is TRBJ2-7, the V gene TRBV6-2 or TRBV6-3; possibly TRBD1 for D (9 bases). CDR3 bases: TGTGCCAGCAGTCGGTTACCGGGGGGGACAGGGTCCTCCTACGAGCAGTACTTC. Protein: CASSRLPGGTGSSYEQYF.